This record looks at one T cell receptor (beta chain) sequence and its context. This sample is drawn from a study of blood T cell repertoires in COVID-19. Study as a whole: The United States, Italy and Spain provided the acute and convalescent COVID-19 samples. Sample material is recorded as cDNA or gDNA derived from T cells, B-cell-depleted T cells, or PBMCs.

Authors' data handling: For nucleated cells, counts were estimated from reference gene primer amplification. The data were produced by immunoSEQ multiplex PCR, yet TCRdb's version contains in-frame clones alone and is incomplete. That table furnishes V, J and clone size, whereas the DNA furnished D and trimming. The profile shows some 350,000 clones, about 88% of them singletons. Per the germline V gene, CDR1 is PRHDT and CDR2 is FYEKMQ (reference sequence). Trimming removed 0 bases at V and 0 bases at J, with 17 bases between. The CDR3 spans 18 residues. Seattle patients were enrolled during active infection and followed longitudinally.

This TCR was recovered from a woman between 65 and 79 years old with COVID-19, enrolled during active disease. Sequencing was carried out using peripheral blood. The rearrangement uses TRBV13 and TRBJ1-2; TRBD1 might be the D (5 bases). The CDR3 spells CASSLGLGLSGPNYGYTF. CDR3 in DNA: TGTGCCAGCAGCTTAGGCCTCGGGTTGTCAGGGCCTAACTATGGCTACACCTTC.